This T cell receptor (beta chain) is drawn from a study of T cell repertoires in cytomegalovirus infection. The study's findings and limits: Dominating the ex vivo response were TCR beta clonotypes that were CMV-specific and HLA-C-restricted.

TCRdb reanalysed the reads using MiXCR and keeps one entry per CDR3 protein. The sample lists tens of thousands of distinct CDR3 sequences; approximately 3.6% were seen once. CDR1 is SGHVS, CDR2 FQNEAQ, per germline. Trimming shortened V by 3 bases and J by 6 bases, and 12 bases separated the two germline ends. The CDR3 spans 13 residues. This clonotype was recorded at least ten times. What it binds is unknown. This clonotype was sampled from a human donor in good health (CMV status not recorded). Some clones in this sample may be carry-over from other donors' samples. The source material was PBMCs. V is TRBV7-8 and J is TRBJ2-7, with D perhaps matching TRBD2 (6 bases). The CDR3 DNA reads TGTGCCAGCAGCTTTGCGACTAGTAGCGAGCAGTACTTC. It codes for CASSFATSSEQYF.